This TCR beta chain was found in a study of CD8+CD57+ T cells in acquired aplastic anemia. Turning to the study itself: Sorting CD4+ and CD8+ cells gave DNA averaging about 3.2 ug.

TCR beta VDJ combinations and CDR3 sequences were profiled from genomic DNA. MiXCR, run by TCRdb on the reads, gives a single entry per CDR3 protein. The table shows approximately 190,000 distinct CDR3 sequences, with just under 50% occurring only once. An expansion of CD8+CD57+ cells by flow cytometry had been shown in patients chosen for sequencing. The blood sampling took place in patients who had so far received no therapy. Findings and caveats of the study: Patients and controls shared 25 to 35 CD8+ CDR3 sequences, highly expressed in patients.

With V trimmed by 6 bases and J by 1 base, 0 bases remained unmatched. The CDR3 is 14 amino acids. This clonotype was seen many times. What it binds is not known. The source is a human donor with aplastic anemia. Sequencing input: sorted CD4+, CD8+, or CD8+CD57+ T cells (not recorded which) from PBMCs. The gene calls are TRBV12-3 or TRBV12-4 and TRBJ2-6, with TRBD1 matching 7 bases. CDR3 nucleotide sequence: TGTGCCAGCAGGACAGGGTCTGGGGCCAACGTCCTGACTTTC. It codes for CASRTGSGANVLTF.